This is a list of T cell receptor beta chains from one sample in a study of T cells in Graves' hyperthyroidism and ophthalmopathy. TCRdb re-called the multiplex PCR reads with MiXCR, one entry per CDR3 protein. The sample contains around 35,000 distinct CDR3 sequences, around 50% of which appear only once. The specimen was blood. These receptors all stem from a woman between 35 and 50 years old with Graves' ophthalmopathy. Each CDR3 is given with its conserved first and last residue. Fields, in order: J gene, D gene, clone size, V gene, CDR3 DNA, CDR3 protein. The D gene is left open where the match is weak. The size of a clone is reported for some rows only, either as once, few or many, or as a class for expanded clones.

TRBJ1-4 . . TRBV6-4 TGTGCCAGCAGTGCCACAGGGACTAATGAAAAACTGTTTTTT CASSATGTNEKLFF
TRBJ2-7 TRBD2 many TRBV5-1 TGCGCCAGCAGCTTGGACCTAGCGGGGAGCTCCTACGAGCAGTACTTC CASSLDLAGSSYEQYF
TRBJ2-5 TRBD1 . TRBV2 TGTGCCAGCAGTTTATCAGGGGGCCGGGAGACCCAGTACTTC CASSLSGGRETQYF
TRBJ2-5 . . TRBV7-6 TGTGCCAGCAGTGATCGGCGGCTACACCTTTGGTTC CASSDRRLHLWF
TRBJ2-1 . . TRBV29-1 TGCAGCGTTGAATTAGGACTGGGGACGCAGTTCTTC CSVELGLGTQFF
TRBJ2-5 TRBD2 . TRBV29-1 TGCAGCGTTCTAGCGGGGGGAAAGGAGCAAGAGACCCAGTACTTC CSVLAGGKEQETQYF
TRBJ1-3 . many TRBV12-1 TGTGCCAGCAGCTTTGCGCGTGGTAGGGGGGCGTATGGAAACACCATATATTTT CASSFARGRGAYGNTIYF
TRBJ2-7 . . TRBV5-6 TGTGCCAGCAGCTACCGTAGACAGGCCACCTCCTACGAGCAGTACTTC CASSYRRQATSYEQYF
TRBJ1-5 . medium-sized TRBV20-1 TGCAGTGCTAGACTTTCGGATAATCAGCCCCAGCATTTT CSARLSDNQPQHF
TRBJ2-7 . many TRBV7-2 TGTGCCAGCAGCTCATGGGACATGGGCTTCTACGAGCAGTACTTC CASSSWDMGFYEQYF
TRBJ2-3 TRBD2 . TRBV2 TGTGCCAGCAAGGCGGGGGGGTTGGCAGATACGCAGTATTTT CASKAGGLADTQYF
TRBJ1-1 TRBD1 many TRBV7-9 TGTGCCAGCAGCTTAGGACAGGGTACTGAAGCTTTCTTT CASSLGQGTEAFF
TRBJ1-5 . . TRBV20-1 TGCAGTGCTAGAGGGACTAGCGGGCAAGAGACCCAGCATTTT CSARGTSGQETQHF
TRBJ1-6 . many TRBV3-1 TGTGCCAGCAGCCTTGCCGGGCTGCGCCTCCACTTT CASSLAGLRLHF
TRBJ2-3 . . TRBV24-1 TGTGCCACCGCTGACCCCGCGGCCACAGATACGCAGTATTTT CATADPAATDTQYF
TRBJ1-5 . . TRBV6-1 TGTGCCAGCAGTGAAGGGCCTGGGGAGTACGAGCATTTT CASSEGPGEYEHF
TRBJ2-7 . . TRBV7-9 TGTGCCGGGGCGATTACCTACGAGCAGTACTTC CAGAITYEQYF
TRBJ1-1 TRBD1 . TRBV6-5 TGTGCCAGCAGCAAGGGGACAGACACGGAAGCTTTCTTT CASSKGTDTEAFF
TRBJ1-5 . . TRBV30 TGTGCCTGGAGTGTTCAGGGTAATCAGCCCCAGCATTTT CAWSVQGNQPQHF
TRBJ2-7 TRBD1 many TRBV4-1 TGCGCCAGCAGCCTGGGACAGGGGGCCTTCGAGCAGTACTTC CASSLGQGAFEQYF
TRBJ1-5 . many TRBV7-8 TGTGCCAGCAGCTTAGAACATCGGACAGTAGGGAACCAGCCCCAGCATTTT CASSLEHRTVGNQPQHF
TRBJ2-5 TRBD2 many TRBV11-3 TGTGCCAGCAGCCTAGCGGGGGGGCGGATGGAGACCCAGTACTTC CASSLAGGRMETQYF
TRBJ2-2 TRBD1 once TRBV7-9 TGTGCCAGCAGCCGGGACAGGGCCGGGGAGCTGTTTTTT CASSRDRAGELFF
TRBJ2-6 TRBD2 many TRBV9 TGTGCCACCTCTGGGGGGGGATCTGGGGCCAACGTCCTGACTTTC CATSGGGSGANVLTF
TRBJ2-5 . medium-sized TRBV7-7 TGTGCTAGCAGCTTATCACATGGAGAGACCCAGTACTTC CASSLSHGETQYF
TRBJ2-5 . . TRBV9 TGTGCCAGCAGCGCTAACGGAGGTGGGACGACCCAGTACTTC CASSANGGGTTQYF
TRBJ2-1 TRBD1 . TRBV5-1 TGCGCCAGCAGCCCCGACAGGGTAGACAATGAGCAGTTCTTC CASSPDRVDNEQFF
TRBJ1-1 . many TRBV6-5 TGTGCCAGCAGTTACCAGGGGCAGACTGAAGCTTTCTTT CASSYQGQTEAFF
TRBJ2-1 TRBD2 many TRBV9 TGTGCCAGCAGCTCAGCCGGGACTACCAACAATGAGCAGTTCTTC CASSSAGTTNNEQFF
TRBJ2-7 TRBD1 . TRBV5-1 TGCGCCAGCAACCCCGGGACAGGAATCTCCTACGAGCAGTACTTC CASNPGTGISYEQYF
TRBJ2-5 TRBD1 . TRBV10-3 TGTGCCATCGGGGGACAGGGTCCGTACCAAGAGACCCAGTACTTC CAIGGQGPYQETQYF
TRBJ1-4 . medium-sized TRBV7-6 TGTGCCTGCGGAATAGCTAATGAAAAACTGTTTTTT CACGIANEKLFF
TRBJ2-6 . many TRBV4-1 TGCGCCAGCAGCTCCCGACAGAGATTACCATCTGGGGCCAACGTCCTGACTTTC CASSSRQRLPSGANVLTF
TRBJ2-7 TRBD2 . TRBV7-9 TGTGCCAGCAGTAGGCGGGAGGCCTACGAGCAGTACTTC CASSRREAYEQYF
TRBJ2-6 . medium-sized TRBV9 TGTGCCAGCAGCGCCACGGCCACTGGGGCCAACGTCCTGACTTTC CASSATATGANVLTF
TRBJ1-4 . . TRBV15 TGTGCCACCAGCACCCAGACAGGAGGGGTAGAGTTT CATSTQTGGVEF
TRBJ2-3 . many TRBV5-1 TGCGCCAGCAGCTTGGGACCGCAGGCAGATACGCAGTATTTT CASSLGPQADTQYF
TRBJ1-3 . . TRBV9 TGTGCCAGCAGCCCCCGGGACACCATATATTTT CASSPRDTIYF
TRBJ2-7 TRBD2 many TRBV12-3/TRBV12-4 TGTGCCAGCAGCCGGGGGACTAGCGGGAGATTATACGAGCAGTACTTC CASSRGTSGRLYEQYF
TRBJ2-1 TRBD1 . TRBV11-1 TGTGCCAGCAGCGCGCTACCGGGACAGGGCTCCTACAATGAGCAGTTCTTC CASSALPGQGSYNEQFF
TRBJ1-1 . many TRBV11-3 TGTGCCAGCAGCTTAGATCCGGGCTGGCAGGGGCAGAACACTGAAGCTTTCTTT CASSLDPGWQGQNTEAFF
TRBJ2-7 TRBD2 many TRBV15 TGTGCCACCAGCCCGGAGGTGACTAGCTCGAGAAGGGAGCAGTACTTC CATSPEVTSSRREQYF
TRBJ2-7 . medium-sized TRBV11-3 TGTGCCAGCAGCTTAGAGTTAGGAGTGGGTTACGAGCAGTACTTC CASSLELGVGYEQYF
TRBJ2-7 . . TRBV29-1 TGCAGCGTTGGGGACGGCTCCTACGAGCAGTACTTC CSVGDGSYEQYF